This T cell receptor (delta chain) was identified during a study of Vδ1+ human thymocytes. Comment on this clone: What it recognizes is unknown.

Whole-study results and caveats: Unexpected Vdelta2 sequences could cause misinterpretation of bulk repertoire data. Thymic TRG and TRD repertoires appeared highly polyclonal, with Gaussian CDR3 length distributions. Despite high sort purity, roughly 18% of thymic T cell receptor delta sequences were Vdelta2.

Trimming took 0 bases from V and 0 from J; bases not matched to a gene: 10. Per germline, CDR1 TSWWSYY and CDR2 QGS. There are 18 residues in the CDR3. The template was reverse-transcribed extracted RNA. Multiplex PCR used pooled V-gene forward primers and a constant-region reverse primer to amplify CDR3s. TCRdb re-analyzed the multiplex PCR reads via CATT. The repertoire consists of tens of thousands of delta-chain clones, with more than 15% occurring once and the leading ten covering 0.5%. Vdelta1+ thymocyte sorts reached between roughly 97% and 99.6% purity. The genes are TRDV1 and TRDJ1; 7 positions agree with TRDD3. The material sequenced was Vdelta1+ gamma-delta thymocytes from the thymus. Specified subset: FACS-sorted CD3+ TCRalphabeta- TCRVdelta1+ TCRVdelta2- thymocytes. The clonotype comes from a boy under two years old who had congenital heart surgery. The CDR3 region is CALGELGQLGVNTDKLIF. The CDR3 nucleotides are TGTGCTCTTGGGGAACTAGGCCAGCTGGGGGTCAACACCGATAAACTCATCTTT.